This is a list of T cell receptor beta chains from one sample in a study of T-cell reconstitution after alpha-beta-depleted transplantation in children. TCRdb re-called the PCR reads with MiXCR, one entry per CDR3 protein. Among approximately 120,000 distinct CDR3 sequences, roughly 9.7% were seen once, and the ten largest hold less than 25%. Source: PBMCs, mostly from graft donor cells, taken 180 days after TCRalphabeta/CD19-depleted stem cell transplant. The receptors were sampled from a girl under three years old who had a stem cell transplant for combined immunodeficiency, so the T cells may come from the graft donor. Each CDR3 is given with its conserved first and last residue. D genes are given only for firm matches. Clone size, where shown, is once, few, many, or a class for clones that have expanded.

CDR3nt: TGTGCCAGCAGCCCGGGGCGGGGGGCGCCCTACGAGCAGTACTTC; CDR3aa: CASSPGRGAPYEQYF; j_gene: TRBJ2-7; abundance: few; v_gene: TRBV7-2; d_gene: TRBD2
CDR3nt: TGTGCCAGCAGCCATGGCATGGGACTAGCGGGAGATGAGCAGTTCTTC; CDR3aa: CASSHGMGLAGDEQFF; j_gene: TRBJ2-1; abundance: few; v_gene: TRBV3-1; d_gene: TRBD2
CDR3nt: TGTGCCAGCGCTTTTTCCGTACGAGGGGGGTACCCCAGGAACCAGCATTTT; CDR3aa: CASAFSVRGGYPRNQHF; j_gene: TRBJ1-5; abundance: .; v_gene: TRBV12-3/TRBV12-4; d_gene: .
CDR3nt: TGTGCCAGCAGCTTCGGACTAGCGGGGGGACAAGAGACCCAGTACTTC; CDR3aa: CASSFGLAGGQETQYF; j_gene: TRBJ2-5; abundance: few; v_gene: TRBV7-2; d_gene: TRBD2
CDR3nt: TGTGCCAGCTCACGACCGGGAGAATCGTACGAGCAGTACTTC; CDR3aa: CASSRPGESYEQYF; j_gene: TRBJ2-7; abundance: few; v_gene: TRBV18; d_gene: .
CDR3nt: TGTGCCAGCTCCACTTGGGGTATTAGCAATCAGCCCCAGCATTTT; CDR3aa: CASSTWGISNQPQHF; j_gene: TRBJ1-5; abundance: few; v_gene: TRBV27; d_gene: .
CDR3nt: TGTGCCAGCAGTGAAGTACTTCAGGGATATGAGCAGTTCTTC; CDR3aa: CASSEVLQGYEQFF; j_gene: TRBJ2-1; abundance: few; v_gene: TRBV2; d_gene: .
CDR3nt: TGTGCCAGCAGTTACCACGGCCCGGAGACCCAGTACTTC; CDR3aa: CASSYHGPETQYF; j_gene: TRBJ2-5; abundance: few; v_gene: TRBV6-6; d_gene: .
CDR3nt: TGTGCCAGCAGCGCGCTCAGGGAGATCACAGATACGCAGTATTTT; CDR3aa: CASSALREITDTQYF; j_gene: TRBJ2-3; abundance: few; v_gene: TRBV6-1; d_gene: .
CDR3nt: TGTGCCAGCGGAGTCCGCGAGAACACTGAAGCTTTCTTT; CDR3aa: CASGVRENTEAFF; j_gene: TRBJ1-1; abundance: few; v_gene: TRBV7-2; d_gene: .
CDR3nt: TGTGCCAGCTCACCACCTAGCGGGACAAGGAATGAGCAGTTCTTC; CDR3aa: CASSPPSGTRNEQFF; j_gene: TRBJ2-1; abundance: few; v_gene: TRBV18; d_gene: TRBD2
CDR3nt: TGTGCCAGCAGCCCGCGCCTTGGGGACACAGATACGCAGTATTTT; CDR3aa: CASSPRLGDTDTQYF; j_gene: TRBJ2-3; abundance: .; v_gene: TRBV7-3; d_gene: .
CDR3nt: TGCAGTGCTAGAGCGGTAGGACAGGGCTACGAGCAGTACTTC; CDR3aa: CSARAVGQGYEQYF; j_gene: TRBJ2-7; abundance: few; v_gene: TRBV20-1; d_gene: TRBD1
CDR3nt: TGCAGCGTTGTACACACCGTGACGGAGAACACCGGGGAGCTGTTTTTT; CDR3aa: CSVVHTVTENTGELFF; j_gene: TRBJ2-2; abundance: .; v_gene: TRBV29-1; d_gene: .
CDR3nt: TGTGCCAGTCGCGTTGGGGAGACCCAGTACTTC; CDR3aa: CASRVGETQYF; j_gene: TRBJ2-5; abundance: few; v_gene: TRBV19; d_gene: .
CDR3nt: TGTGCCACCAGCAGAGTGTGGGGGGCCGGGGAGCTGTTTTTT; CDR3aa: CATSRVWGAGELFF; j_gene: TRBJ2-2; abundance: .; v_gene: TRBV15; d_gene: .
CDR3nt: TGCAGCGTTGGACCACACCCCGGCTACGAGCAGTACTTC; CDR3aa: CSVGPHPGYEQYF; j_gene: TRBJ2-7; abundance: few; v_gene: TRBV29-1; d_gene: .
CDR3nt: TGCAGTGCTAGAGGATCTGGGACAGGGGGGTTAGACTATGGCTACACCTTC; CDR3aa: CSARGSGTGGLDYGYTF; j_gene: TRBJ1-2; abundance: few; v_gene: TRBV20-1; d_gene: TRBD1
CDR3nt: TGCAGTGCTAGAGGAGCGGGACTAGCGGGGGCCCTGAACACCGGGGAGCTGTTTTTT; CDR3aa: CSARGAGLAGALNTGELFF; j_gene: TRBJ2-2; abundance: .; v_gene: TRBV20-1; d_gene: TRBD2
CDR3nt: TGCAGTGCTAGCCTACAGGAAGGCTATGGCTACACCTTC; CDR3aa: CSASLQEGYGYTF; j_gene: TRBJ1-2; abundance: few; v_gene: TRBV20-1; d_gene: .